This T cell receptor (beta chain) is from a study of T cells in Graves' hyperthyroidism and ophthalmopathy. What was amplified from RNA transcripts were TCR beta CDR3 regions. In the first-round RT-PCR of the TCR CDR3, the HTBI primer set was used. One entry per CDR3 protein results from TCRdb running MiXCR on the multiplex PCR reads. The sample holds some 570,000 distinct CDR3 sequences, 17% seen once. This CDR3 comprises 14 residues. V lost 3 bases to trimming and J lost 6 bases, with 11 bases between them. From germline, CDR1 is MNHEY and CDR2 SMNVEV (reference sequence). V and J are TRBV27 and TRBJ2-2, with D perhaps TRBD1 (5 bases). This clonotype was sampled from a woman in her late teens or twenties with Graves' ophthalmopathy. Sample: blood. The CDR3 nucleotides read TGTGCCAGCAGTTTTGGGGCGAATGCCGGGGAGCTGTTTTTT. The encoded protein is CASSFGANAGELFF.